This T cell receptor beta chain was captured in a study of T cells in Graves' hyperthyroidism and ophthalmopathy. At the level of the study: Specimen type is peripheral blood, collected at initial diagnosis prior to any treatment.

Stable disease denoted Graves' hyperthyroidism without ophthalmopathy progression within 18 months. The study enrolled patients aged 18 to 65 with newly diagnosed hyperthyroidism of under 2 months' duration. Unmatched junction bases numbered 4, after V lost 3 bases and J lost 3 bases. The germline CDR1 and CDR2 sequences are DFQATT and SNEGSKA (reference sequence). The CDR3 loop spans 13 amino acids. TCR beta CDR3 region amplification was performed from RNA transcripts. HTBI primers drove first-round RT-PCR of the TCR CDR3. TCRdb independently ran MiXCR on the multiplex PCR reads; one entry per CDR3 protein. The repertoire holds 700,000 or so distinct CDR3 sequences, with about a sixth as singletons.

The TCR originated in a man between 18 and 35 years old with Graves' hyperthyroidism. Input material: blood. V gene TRBV20-1 combines with J gene TRBJ1-2, with 7 bases aligning to TRBD1. CDR3 loop: CSARDDRDYGYTF. In DNA form, the CDR3 reads TGCAGTGCTAGGGATGACAGGGACTATGGCTACACCTTC.